One T cell receptor beta chain is described in this entry. The antigen remains undetermined. This specimen comes from a study of T cells after yellow fever vaccination. Study background: SMART-Seq v4 Ultra Low Input handled preparation of low-cell-number fractions. Overall study findings and caveats: Post-booster samples contained most primary-vaccination clones (around 95% CD4, approximately 88% CD8). The presence of abundant clonotypes contaminating from the bulk population was possible in FACS-sorted repertoires.

It was through 5'RACE template switching that TCR cDNA was made, with a universal primer site and UMIs added. TCRdb re-called the 5' RACE reads with MiXCR, one entry per CDR3 protein. The sample records 200,000 to 300,000 distinct CDR3 sequences, less than 9% being singletons. This CDR3 contains 13 residues. Deletions cut 3 bases from V and 5 bases from J, with 11 bases between. Germline V gene lookup returns CDR1 SGDLS and CDR2 YYNGEE. The specimen was CD4+ T cells sorted from PBMCs, collected 15 days after the yellow fever booster vaccination. The TCR originated in a man between 25 and 39 years old who received the YFV17D yellow fever vaccine. V gene TRBV9 combines with J gene TRBJ2-5; TRBD1 might be the D (6 bases). The CDR3 loop is CASSEQGTETQYF. The CDR3 DNA reads TGTGCCAGCAGCGAACAGGGTACGGAGACCCAGTACTTC.